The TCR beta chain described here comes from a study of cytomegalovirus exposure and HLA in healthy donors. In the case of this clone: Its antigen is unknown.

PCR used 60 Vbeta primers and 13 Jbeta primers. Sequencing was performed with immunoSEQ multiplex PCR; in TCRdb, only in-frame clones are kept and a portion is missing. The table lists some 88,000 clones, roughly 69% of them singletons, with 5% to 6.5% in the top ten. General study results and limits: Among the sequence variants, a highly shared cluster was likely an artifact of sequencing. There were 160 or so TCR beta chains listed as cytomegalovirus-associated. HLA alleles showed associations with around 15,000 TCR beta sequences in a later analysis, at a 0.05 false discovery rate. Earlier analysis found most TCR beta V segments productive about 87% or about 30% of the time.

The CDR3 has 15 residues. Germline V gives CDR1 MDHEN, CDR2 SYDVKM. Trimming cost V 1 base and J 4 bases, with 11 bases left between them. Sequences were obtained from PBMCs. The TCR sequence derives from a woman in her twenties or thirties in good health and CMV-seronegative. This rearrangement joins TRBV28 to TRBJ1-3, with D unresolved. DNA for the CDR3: TGTGCCAGCAGTTTATCTGGGGTAGCGGGAAACACCATATATTTT. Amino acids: CASSLSGVAGNTIYF.